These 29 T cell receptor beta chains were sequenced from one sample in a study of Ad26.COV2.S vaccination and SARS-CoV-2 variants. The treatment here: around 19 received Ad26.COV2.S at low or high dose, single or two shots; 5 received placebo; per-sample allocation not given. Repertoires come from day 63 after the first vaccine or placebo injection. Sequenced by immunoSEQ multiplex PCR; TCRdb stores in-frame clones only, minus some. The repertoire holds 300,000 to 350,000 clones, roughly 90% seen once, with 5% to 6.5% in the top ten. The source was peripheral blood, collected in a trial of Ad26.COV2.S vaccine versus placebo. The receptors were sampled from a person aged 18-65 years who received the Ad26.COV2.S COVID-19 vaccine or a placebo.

CDR3 region: CASSTPGRLGNEQYF. The CDR3 nucleotides read TGTGCCAGCAGTACCCCGGGTAGGTTGGGGAACGAGCAGTACTTC. The chain couples TRBV27 to TRBJ2-7; D call uncertain. The V gene's germline CDR1 is MNHEY and CDR2 SMNVEV (reference sequence). The CDR3 covers 15 residues. Between the trimmed V and J ends, which lost 5 bases and 5 bases, there was a span of 19 bases.

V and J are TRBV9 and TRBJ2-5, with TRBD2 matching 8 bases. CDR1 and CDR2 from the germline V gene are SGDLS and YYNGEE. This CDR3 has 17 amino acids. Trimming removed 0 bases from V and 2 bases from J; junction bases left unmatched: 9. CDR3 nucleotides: TGTGCCAGCAGCGTAGAAGGCGGGGGGCTTCCACAAGAGACCCAGTACTTC. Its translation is CASSVEGGGLPQETQYF. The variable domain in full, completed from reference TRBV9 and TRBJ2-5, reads DSGVTQTPKHLITATGQRVTLRCSPRSGDLSVYWYQQSLDQGLQFLIQYYNGEERAKGNILERFSAQQFPDLHSELNLSSLELGDSALYFCASSVEGGGLPQETQYFGPGTRLLVL.

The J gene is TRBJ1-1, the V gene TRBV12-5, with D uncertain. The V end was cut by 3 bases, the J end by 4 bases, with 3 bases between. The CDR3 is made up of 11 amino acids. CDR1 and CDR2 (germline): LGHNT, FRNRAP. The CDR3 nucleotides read TGTGCTAGTGGTTTCGGCACTGAAGCTTTCTTT. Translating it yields CASGFGTEAFF.

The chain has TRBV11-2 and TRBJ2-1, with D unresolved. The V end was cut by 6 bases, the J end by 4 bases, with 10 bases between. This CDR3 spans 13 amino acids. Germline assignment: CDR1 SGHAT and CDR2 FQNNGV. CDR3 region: CASRPERYNEQFF. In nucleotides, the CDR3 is TGTGCCAGCAGACCAGAGCGTTACAATGAGCAGTTCTTC.

The DNA for the CDR3 is TGTGCCAGCAGCCCCTACGAGCAGTACGTC. Its protein is CASSPYEQYV. This rearrangement joins TRBV2 to TRBJ2-7, with D hard to call. CDR1 is SNHLY, CDR2 FYNNEI, per germline. Trimming shortened V by 6 bases and J by 2 bases, and 2 bases separated the two germline ends. The CDR3 covers 10 residues.

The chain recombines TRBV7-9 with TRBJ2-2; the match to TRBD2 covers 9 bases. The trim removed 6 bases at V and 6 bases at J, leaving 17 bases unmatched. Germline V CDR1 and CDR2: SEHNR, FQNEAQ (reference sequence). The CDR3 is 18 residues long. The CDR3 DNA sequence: TGTGCCAGCAGACCAGACGCGGGGACTAGCCGAACGCCCGGGGAGCTGTTTTTT. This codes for CASRPDAGTSRTPGELFF.

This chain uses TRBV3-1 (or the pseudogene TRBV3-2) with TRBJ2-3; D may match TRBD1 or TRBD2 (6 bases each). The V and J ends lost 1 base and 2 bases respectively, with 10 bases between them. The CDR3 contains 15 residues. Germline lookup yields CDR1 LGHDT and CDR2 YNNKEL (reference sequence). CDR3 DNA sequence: TGTGCCAGCAGCCAAGGGAGGGGGTTCACAGATACGCAGTATTTT. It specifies CASSQGRGFTDTQYF.

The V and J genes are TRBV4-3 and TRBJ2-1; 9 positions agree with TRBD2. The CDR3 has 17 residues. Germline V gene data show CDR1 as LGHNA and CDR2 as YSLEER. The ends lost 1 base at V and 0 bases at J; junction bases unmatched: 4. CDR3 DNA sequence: TGCGCCAGCAGCCAAGGGGCTAGCGGGGCCTCCTACAATGAGCAGTTCTTC. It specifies CASSQGASGASYNEQFF.

This CDR3 is CASSLSSGTGRFSVEKLFF. Here the CDR3 DNA reads TGCGCCAGCAGCCTCTCCAGCGGGACAGGGCGGTTTTCAGTTGAAAAACTGTTTTTT. The V call is TRBV4-1, the J call TRBJ1-4; TRBD1 agrees at 9 bases. The germline V gene encodes CDR1 MGHRA and CDR2 YSYEKL. The V segment lost 4 bases and the J segment 7 bases; nucleotides outside the gene matches: 19. This CDR3 contains 19 residues.

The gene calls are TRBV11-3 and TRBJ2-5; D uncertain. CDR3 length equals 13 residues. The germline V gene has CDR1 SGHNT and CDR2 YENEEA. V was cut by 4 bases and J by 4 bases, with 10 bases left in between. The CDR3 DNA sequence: TGTGCCAGCAGCTCAAATATGGGAGAGACCCAGTACTTC. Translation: CASSSNMGETQYF. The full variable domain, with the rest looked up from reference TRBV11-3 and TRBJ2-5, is EAGVVQSPRYKIIEKKQPVAFWCNPISGHNTLYWYLQNLGQGPELLIRYENEEAVDDSQLPKDRFSAERLKGVDSTLKIQPAELGDSAVYLCASSSNMGETQYFGPGTRLLVL.

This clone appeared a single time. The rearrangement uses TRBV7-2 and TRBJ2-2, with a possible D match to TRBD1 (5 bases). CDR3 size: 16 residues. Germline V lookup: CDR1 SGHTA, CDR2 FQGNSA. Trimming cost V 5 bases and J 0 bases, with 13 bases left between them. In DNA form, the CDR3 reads TGTGCCAGCAGCCACGGATGGACATCGAACACCGGGGAGCTGTTTTTT. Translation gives CASSHGWTSNTGELFF.

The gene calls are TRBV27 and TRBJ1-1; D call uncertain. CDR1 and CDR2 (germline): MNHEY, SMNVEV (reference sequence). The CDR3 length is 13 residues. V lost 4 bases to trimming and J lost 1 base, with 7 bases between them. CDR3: CASSSYRNTEAFF. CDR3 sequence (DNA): TGTGCCAGCAGTTCCTACAGGAACACTGAAGCTTTCTTT.

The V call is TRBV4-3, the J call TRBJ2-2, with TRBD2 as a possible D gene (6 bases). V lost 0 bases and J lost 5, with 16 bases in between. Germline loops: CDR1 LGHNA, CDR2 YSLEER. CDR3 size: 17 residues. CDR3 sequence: CASSQEPSGLVTGELFF. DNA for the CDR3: TGCGCCAGCAGCCAAGAACCATCGGGACTCGTGACCGGGGAGCTGTTTTTT.

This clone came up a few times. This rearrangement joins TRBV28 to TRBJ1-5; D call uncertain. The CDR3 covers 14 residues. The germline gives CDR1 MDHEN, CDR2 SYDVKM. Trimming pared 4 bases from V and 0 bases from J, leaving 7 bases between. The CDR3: CASSYQVSNQPQHF. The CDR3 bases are TGTGCCAGCAGTTATCAGGTTAGCAATCAGCCCCAGCATTTT.

The CDR3 sequence is CASSYGARGDNQPQHF. The CDR3 region has the DNA TGTGCCAGTAGTTATGGGGCAAGGGGGGACAATCAGCCCCAGCATTTT. The chain is built from TRBV19 and TRBJ1-5, with a possible D match to TRBD1 (6 bases). Trimming took off 5 bases at V and 3 bases at J, with 17 bases between the two ends. Germline lookup yields CDR1 LNHDA and CDR2 SQIVND (reference sequence). CDR3 length: 16 residues. Supplemented by reference TRBV19 and TRBJ1-5, the full variable domain reads DGGITQSPKYLFRKEGQNVTLSCEQNLNHDAMYWYRQDPGQGLRLIYYSQIVNDFQKGDIAEGYSVSREKKESFPLTVTSAQKNPTAFYLCASSYGARGDNQPQHFGDGTRLSIL.

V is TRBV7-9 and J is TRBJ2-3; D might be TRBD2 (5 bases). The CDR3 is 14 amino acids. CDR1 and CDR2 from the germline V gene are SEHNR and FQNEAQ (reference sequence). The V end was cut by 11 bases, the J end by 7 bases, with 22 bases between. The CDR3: CASSGLTTGNTQYF. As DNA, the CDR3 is TGTGCCTCCTCGGGCCTTACCACCGGGAATACGCAGTATTTT.

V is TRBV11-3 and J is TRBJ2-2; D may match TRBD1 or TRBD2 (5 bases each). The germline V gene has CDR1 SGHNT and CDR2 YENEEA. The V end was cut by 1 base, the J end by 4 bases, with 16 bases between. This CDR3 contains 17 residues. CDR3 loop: CASSLATGPSSTGELFF. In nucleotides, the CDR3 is TGTGCCAGCAGCTTAGCCACGGGACCCTCGAGCACCGGGGAGCTGTTTTTT.

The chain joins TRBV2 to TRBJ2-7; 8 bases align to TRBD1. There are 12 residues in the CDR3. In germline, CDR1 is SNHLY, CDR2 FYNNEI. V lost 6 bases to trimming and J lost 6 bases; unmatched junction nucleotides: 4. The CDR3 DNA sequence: TGTGCCAGCAGGACTGGACAGGGCGAGCAGTACGTC. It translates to CASRTGQGEQYV.

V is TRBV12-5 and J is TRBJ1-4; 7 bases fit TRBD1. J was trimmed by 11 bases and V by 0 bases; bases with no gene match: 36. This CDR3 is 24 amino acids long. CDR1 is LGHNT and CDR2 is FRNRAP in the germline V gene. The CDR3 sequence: CASGLVLPLIPPLEFPFQGVKLFF. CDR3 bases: TGTGCTAGTGGTTTGGTTCTCCCCCTCATTCCCCCCCTAGAATTCCCGTTTCAGGGGGTTAAACTGTTTTTT.

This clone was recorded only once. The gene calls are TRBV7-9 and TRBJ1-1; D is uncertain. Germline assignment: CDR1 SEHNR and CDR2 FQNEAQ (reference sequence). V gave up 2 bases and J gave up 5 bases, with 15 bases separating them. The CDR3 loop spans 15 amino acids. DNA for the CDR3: TGTGCCAGCAGCTTAACGCGGGGTGAGTGGACTGAAGCTTTCTTT. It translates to CASSLTRGEWTEAFF.

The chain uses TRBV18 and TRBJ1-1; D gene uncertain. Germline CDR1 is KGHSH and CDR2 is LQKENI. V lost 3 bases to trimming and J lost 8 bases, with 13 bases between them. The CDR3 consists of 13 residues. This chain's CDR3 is CASSPIIGNEAFF. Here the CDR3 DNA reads TGTGCCAGCTCACCCATCATAGGGAACGAAGCTTTCTTT.

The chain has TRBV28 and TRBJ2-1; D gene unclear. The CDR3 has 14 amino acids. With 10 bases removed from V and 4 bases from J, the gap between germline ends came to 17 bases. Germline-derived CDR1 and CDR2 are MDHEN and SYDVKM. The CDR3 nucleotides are TGTGCCACCCTCGGTTATTTGGGTTACAATGAGCAGTTCTTC. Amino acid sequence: CATLGYLGYNEQFF.

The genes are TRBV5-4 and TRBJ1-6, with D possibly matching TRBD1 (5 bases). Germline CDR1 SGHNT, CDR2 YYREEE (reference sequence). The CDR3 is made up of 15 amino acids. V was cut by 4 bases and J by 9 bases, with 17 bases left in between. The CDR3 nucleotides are TGTGCCAGCAGCGGGGGGTCCCTAGAACGTTCACCCCTCCACTTT. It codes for CASSGGSLERSPLHF.

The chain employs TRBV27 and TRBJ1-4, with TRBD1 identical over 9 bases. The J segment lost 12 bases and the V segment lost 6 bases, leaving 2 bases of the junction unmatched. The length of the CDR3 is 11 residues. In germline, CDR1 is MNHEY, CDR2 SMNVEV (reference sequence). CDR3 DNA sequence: TGTGCCAGCAGGGGGGACAGGGAACTGTTTTTT. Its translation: CASRGDRELFF.

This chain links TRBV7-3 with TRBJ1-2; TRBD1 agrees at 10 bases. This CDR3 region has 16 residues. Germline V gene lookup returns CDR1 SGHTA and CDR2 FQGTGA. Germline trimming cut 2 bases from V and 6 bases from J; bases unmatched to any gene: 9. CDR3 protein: CASSLGPTDRGHGYTF. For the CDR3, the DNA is TGTGCCAGCAGCTTAGGACCCACAGACAGGGGGCATGGCTACACCTTC.

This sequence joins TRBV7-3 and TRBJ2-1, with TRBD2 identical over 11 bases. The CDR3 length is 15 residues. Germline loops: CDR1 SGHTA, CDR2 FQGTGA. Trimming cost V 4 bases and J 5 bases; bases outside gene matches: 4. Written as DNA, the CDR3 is TGTGCCAGCAGCTATGGACTAGCGGGTAACAATGAGCAGTTCTTC. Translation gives CASSYGLAGNNEQFF.

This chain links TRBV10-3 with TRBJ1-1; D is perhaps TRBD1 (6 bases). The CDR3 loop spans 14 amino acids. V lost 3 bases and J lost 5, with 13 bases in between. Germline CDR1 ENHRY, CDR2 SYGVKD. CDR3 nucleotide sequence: TGTGCCATCAGTGACGACAGGAGGGGAACTGAAGCTTTCTTT. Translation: CAISDDRRGTEAFF.

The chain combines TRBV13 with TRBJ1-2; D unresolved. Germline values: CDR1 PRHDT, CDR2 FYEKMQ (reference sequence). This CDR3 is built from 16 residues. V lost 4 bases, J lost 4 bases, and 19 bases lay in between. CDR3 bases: TGTGCCAGCAGCTCGGCAAGAGCCGGGGTCAGCTATGGCTACACCTTC. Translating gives CASSSARAGVSYGYTF. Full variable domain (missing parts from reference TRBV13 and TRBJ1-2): AAGVIQSPRHLIKEKRETATLKCYPIPRHDTVYWYQQGPGQDPQFLISFYEKMQSDKGSIPDRFSAQQFSDYHSELNMSSLELGDSALYFCASSSARAGVSYGYTFGSGTRLTVV.

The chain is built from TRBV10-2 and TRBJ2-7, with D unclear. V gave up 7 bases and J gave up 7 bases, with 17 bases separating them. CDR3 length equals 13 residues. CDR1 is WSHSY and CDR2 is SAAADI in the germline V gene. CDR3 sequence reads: CASNVRFLEEQYF. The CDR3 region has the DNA TGCGCCAGCAATGTCCGGTTCCTCGAGGAGCAGTACTTC.